Following are 32 T cell receptor beta chains from one sample sequenced in a study of blood T cell repertoires in COVID-19. Clones were sequenced by immunoSEQ multiplex PCR, and TCRdb holds only the in-frame ones, with some missing. Of 130,000 or so clones detected, 70% to 90% appear once; the ten largest clones hold roughly 12%. Sequenced sample: peripheral blood. Receptors originate from a human donor in a cohort sampled during active COVID-19.

This clone occurred a few times. The chain employs TRBV7-9 and TRBJ1-5; 7 bases agree with TRBD1. Losses at the gene ends were 4 bases for V and 4 bases for J; bases not matched to a gene: 4. This CDR3 region has 14 residues. Germline V CDR1 and CDR2: SEHNR, FQNEAQ (reference sequence). CDR3: CASSSDRTNQPQHF. CDR3 coding DNA: TGTGCCAGCAGCTCGGACAGGACAAATCAGCCCCAGCATTTT. The entire variable domain, with the rest obtained from reference TRBV7-9 and TRBJ1-5, is as follows: DTGVSQNPRHKITKRGQNVTFRCDPISEHNRLYWYRQTLGQGPEFLTYFQNEAQLEKSRLLSDRFSAERPKGSFSTLEIQRTEQGDSAMYLCASSSDRTNQPQHFGDGTRLSIL.

The J gene is TRBJ2-1, the V gene TRBV11-3; 7 bases map to TRBD2. Losses at the gene ends were 6 bases for V and 8 bases for J; bases not matched to a gene: 10. This CDR3 region has 14 residues. Germline CDR1 SGHNT, CDR2 YENEEA. The CDR3 spells CASSPDRGVHEQFF. CDR3 sequence (DNA): TGTGCCAGCAGTCCGGATCGGGGGGTCCATGAGCAGTTCTTC.

J is TRBJ2-3 and V is TRBV10-1; 12 positions match TRBD1. This CDR3 contains 14 residues. Germline V gives CDR1 WNHNN, CDR2 SYGVQD (reference sequence). Trimming took 8 bases from V and 6 from J; bases not matched to a gene: 6. The CDR3 bases are TGCGCCAGCCAACCGGGACAGGGGGCCGATACGCAGTATTTT. It yields the protein CASQPGQGADTQYF.

The genes are TRBV10-3 and TRBJ1-2; 11 positions match TRBD1. Per germline, CDR1 ENHRY and CDR2 SYGVKD. This CDR3 contains 17 residues. J was trimmed by 4 bases and V by 6 bases; bases with no gene match: 13. The CDR3 loop is CAIRDRGRESSSYGYTF. In DNA form, the CDR3 reads TGTGCCATCAGGGACAGGGGGCGCGAATCCTCTTCCTATGGCTACACCTTC.

This chain links TRBV5-4 with TRBJ1-2, with a tentative D call TRBD1 (5 bases). CDR1 and CDR2 from the germline V gene are SGHNT and YYREEE (reference sequence). V lost 4 bases and J 4 bases, leaving 20 bases between the germline ends. This CDR3 spans 16 amino acids. The CDR3 loop reads CASSGSRPGPSYGYTF. CDR3 sequence (DNA): TGTGCCAGCAGCGGATCTCGGCCAGGGCCAAGCTATGGCTACACCTTC.

The CDR3 coding sequence is TGCAGTGCCCAAACCAGGGAGACCCAGTACTTC. Protein product: CSAQTRETQYF. The rearrangement uses TRBV20-1 and TRBJ2-5; unclear D gene. V was shortened by 6 bases and J by 5 bases, with 10 bases between the two germline ends. The CDR3 runs to 11 residues. Germline V gives CDR1 DFQATT, CDR2 SNEGSKA (reference sequence).

In this sample, this clone turned up a few times. The V and J genes are TRBV7-2 and TRBJ2-3, with TRBD2 matching over 7 bases. The J segment lost 0 bases and the V segment lost 3 bases, leaving 6 bases of the junction unmatched. The germline V gene has CDR1 SGHTA and CDR2 FQGNSA. The CDR3 has 16 residues. The CDR3 region is CASSLPLLASTDTQYF. In DNA form, the CDR3 reads TGTGCCAGCAGCTTGCCCTTACTAGCGAGCACAGATACGCAGTATTTT.

This chain uses TRBV3-1 (or the pseudogene TRBV3-2) with TRBJ2-1; TRBD2 matches at 7 bases. Looked up from germline, CDR1 is LGHDT and CDR2 is YNNKEL (reference sequence). This CDR3 spans 14 amino acids. The V gene end was trimmed by 2 bases and the J gene end by 8 bases; junction bases not matched to a gene: 6. The CDR3 DNA follows: TGTGCCAGCAGCCAACTAGAACTAGCGCATGAGCAGTTCTTC. It codes for CASSQLELAHEQFF.

The chain employs TRBV6-2 or TRBV6-3 and TRBJ2-5; D possibly corresponds to TRBD1 (6 bases). Trimming shortened V by 2 bases and J by 5 bases, and 18 bases separated the two germline ends. The CDR3 spans 16 residues. Germline assignment: CDR1 MNHEY and CDR2 SVGEGT. CDR3 nucleotide sequence: TGTGCCAGCAGTTACCGGCAGGGGCCATCGGGGGAGACCCAGTACTTC. Amino acids: CASSYRQGPSGETQYF.

The chain carries TRBV12-3 or TRBV12-4 and TRBJ1-2, with 8 bases matching TRBD1. The CDR3 spans 13 residues. Germline trimming cut 7 bases from V and 3 bases from J; bases unmatched to any gene: 4. The CDR3 DNA follows: TGTGCCAGCATATACAGGGGGGACTATGGCTACACCTTC. Translation gives CASIYRGDYGYTF.

The chain couples TRBV2 to TRBJ2-1, with D unresolved. V gave up 3 bases and J gave up 10 bases, with 16 bases separating them. Looked up from germline, CDR1 is SNHLY and CDR2 is FYNNEI. There are 14 residues in the CDR3. CDR3 nucleotides: TGTGCCAGCAGTGATCCCCGGAACAGCTTCGAGCAGTTCTTC. Amino acid sequence: CASSDPRNSFEQFF.

This chain uses TRBV7-9 with TRBJ2-3; TRBD1 is a possible D gene (5 bases). The CDR3 contains 12 residues. Germline V gives CDR1 SEHNR, CDR2 FQNEAQ (reference sequence). V was trimmed by 5 bases and J by 6 bases, leaving 9 bases between them. The CDR3 sequence is CASSPDSDTQYF. The CDR3 region has the DNA TGTGCCAGCAGCCCAGACAGTGATACGCAGTATTTT.

This clone was found a few times. V gene TRBV30 combines with J gene TRBJ1-5; D is perhaps TRBD1 (5 bases). Germline lookup yields CDR1 GTSNPN and CDR2 SVGIG (reference sequence). The ends were cut back, 3 bases at V and 5 bases at J, with 11 bases in the middle. CDR3 length equals 13 residues. Here the CDR3 DNA reads TGTGCCTGGAGCCTACAGGTGGATCAGCCCCAGCATTTT. This translates into CAWSLQVDQPQHF. Drawing the rest from reference TRBV30 and TRBJ1-5, the complete variable domain is SQTIHQWPATLVQPVGSPLSLECTVEGTSNPNLYWYRQAAGRGLQLLFYSVGIGQISSEVPQNLSASRPQDRQFILSSKKLLLSDSGFYLCAWSLQVDQPQHFGDGTRLSIL.

V and J are TRBV5-5 and TRBJ1-6; D possibly corresponds to TRBD1 (6 bases). The germline V and J ends were trimmed by 2 bases and 10 bases, with 10 bases remaining between them. The CDR3 contains 13 residues. The germline CDR1 and CDR2 sequences are SGHKS and YYEKEE (reference sequence). The CDR3 region has the DNA TGTGCCAGCAGCTTACAGGGTGGATCACCCCTCCACTTT. It specifies CASSLQGGSPLHF.

The gene calls are TRBV5-5 and TRBJ1-1; perhaps TRBD1 as D (6 bases). Germline lookup yields CDR1 SGHKS and CDR2 YYEKEE (reference sequence). This CDR3 comprises 16 residues. Trimming stripped 4 bases from V and 0 bases from J, with 16 bases between. In nucleotides, the CDR3 is TGTGCCAGCAGCCCCCTGGGGGGGCTCATGAACACTGAAGCTTTCTTT. Its protein product is CASSPLGGLMNTEAFF.

The chain employs TRBV2 and TRBJ2-1; 8 nucleotides agree with TRBD2. Trimming removed 6 bases from V and 5 bases from J; junction bases left unmatched: 18. The germline V gene encodes CDR1 SNHLY and CDR2 FYNNEI. There are 18 residues in the CDR3. For the CDR3, the DNA is TGTGCCAGCAGCCCCTATAGGCCGGGGGGGGGCGTCCACAATGAGCAGTTCTTC. As protein: CASSPYRPGGGVHNEQFF.

V is TRBV6-4 and J is TRBJ1-1; a possible D gene is TRBD1 (5 bases). The length of the CDR3 is 13 residues. Trimming stripped 11 bases from V and 1 base from J, with 14 bases between. Germline V gene data show CDR1 as MRHNA and CDR2 as SNTAGT. CDR3 DNA sequence: TGTGCCCTCCTGGGCAGGGAGAACACTGAAGCTTTCTTT. This gives the protein CALLGRENTEAFF.

The chain uses TRBV11-1 and TRBJ2-1; 10 bases agree with TRBD2. CDR1 is SGHAT and CDR2 is FQDESV in the germline V gene (reference sequence). Unmatched junction bases numbered 3, after V lost 1 base and J lost 6 bases. The CDR3 is 15 amino acids. CDR3 in amino acids: CASSLGASGGNEQFF. CDR3 DNA sequence: TGTGCCAGCAGCTTAGGGGCTAGCGGGGGCAATGAGCAGTTCTTC.

This clone was detected only a few times. This same CDR3 is encoded by further DNA sequences in the sample. The chain combines TRBV10-3 with TRBJ2-6; 8 nucleotides align to TRBD2. The CDR3 loop spans 16 amino acids. Germline CDR1 and CDR2: ENHRY and SYGVKD. V shed 2 bases, J shed 3 bases, and the junction held 3 bases outside the gene matches. DNA of the CDR3: TGTGCCATCAGTGAGGCGGGGGGCGGTGGGGCCAACGTCCTGACTTTC. Protein product: CAISEAGGGGANVLTF.

V and J are TRBV5-1 and TRBJ1-4; TRBD1 agrees at 7 bases. Germline lookup yields CDR1 SGHRS and CDR2 YFSETQ. J lost 5 bases, V lost 0 bases, and 1 base had no gene match. The CDR3 runs 14 residues. CDR3: CASSLGTGNEKLFF. Written as DNA, the CDR3 is TGCGCCAGCAGCTTGGGGACAGGCAATGAAAAACTGTTTTTT.

V usage is TRBV10-3 and J usage is TRBJ2-1; 16 bases align to TRBD2. This CDR3 spans 15 amino acids. CDR1 and CDR2 (germline): ENHRY, SYGVKD. With 4 bases clipped from V and 9 bases from J, the junction kept 3 bases outside the gene matches. The CDR3 DNA reads as TGTGCCATCAGTGTTGGGACTAGCGGGGGGGTTGAGCAGTTCTTC. This gives the protein CAISVGTSGGVEQFF.

On this clone: Other DNA sequences in the sample encode the same CDR3. CDR3 bases: TGTGCCAGTAGTATATCTACCGGGGCCTACGAGCAGTACTTC. Amino acid sequence: CASSISTGAYEQYF. The chain combines TRBV19 with TRBJ2-7; D is possibly TRBD2 (5 bases). Trimming pared 2 bases from V and 2 bases from J, leaving 10 bases between. Germline values: CDR1 LNHDA, CDR2 SQIVND (reference sequence). The CDR3 loop spans 14 amino acids. The entire variable domain, with the rest obtained from reference TRBV19 and TRBJ2-7, is as follows: DGGITQSPKYLFRKEGQNVTLSCEQNLNHDAMYWYRQDPGQGLRLIYYSQIVNDFQKGDIAEGYSVSREKKESFPLTVTSAQKNPTAFYLCASSISTGAYEQYFGPGTRLTVT.

CDR3 in amino acids: CASSQDYGQITYEQYF. The CDR3 DNA is TGTGCCAGCAGCCAAGACTACGGACAGATAACTTACGAGCAGTACTTC. The chain combines TRBV3-1 (or the pseudogene TRBV3-2) with TRBJ2-7; D perhaps matches TRBD1 (6 bases). Germline V gene sequence: CDR1 LGHDT, CDR2 YNNKEL (reference sequence). This CDR3 has 16 amino acids. V lost 0 bases to trimming and J lost 4 bases, with 16 bases between them.

The J gene is TRBJ1-6, the V gene TRBV4-1; no clear D. Germline values: CDR1 MGHRA, CDR2 YSYEKL. The V gene lost 0 bases and the J gene lost 9 bases, with 15 bases spanning the gap. The CDR3 consists of 16 residues. In DNA form, the CDR3 reads TGCGCCAGCAGCCAAGAGGGTGAGGGCGTGCGTTCACCCCTCCACTTT. It yields the protein CASSQEGEGVRSPLHF.

The V call is TRBV7-3, the J call TRBJ2-1, with 8 bases lining up with TRBD1. CDR3 length: 15 residues. The germline gives CDR1 SGHTA, CDR2 FQGTGA. V lost 4 bases to trimming and J lost 2 bases; unmatched junction nucleotides: 4. CDR3 nucleotide sequence: TGTGCCAGCAGCTATGACAGGGGAACCTACAATGAGCAGTTCTTC. Protein: CASSYDRGTYNEQFF. Variable domain in full (rest from reference TRBV7-3 and TRBJ2-1): GAGVSQTPSNKVTEKGKYVELRCDPISGHTALYWYRQSLGQGPEFLIYFQGTGAADDSGLPNDRFFAVRPEGSVSTLKIQRTERGDSAVYLCASSYDRGTYNEQFFGPGTRLTVL.

The genes are TRBV5-1 and TRBJ2-3, with a weak D call TRBD1 (6 bases). Trimming took 7 bases from V and 2 from J, leaving 14 bases between them. CDR1 is SGHRS, CDR2 YFSETQ, per germline. The CDR3 spans 14 residues. Here the CDR3 DNA reads TGCGCCAGCGCGGACAGTTATAACACAGATACGCAGTATTTT. Residues: CASADSYNTDTQYF.

The chain couples TRBV3-1 (or the pseudogene TRBV3-2) to TRBJ1-4; D gene ambiguous. Trimming took off 1 base at V and 2 bases at J, with 8 bases between the two ends. Germline V CDR1 and CDR2: LGHDT, YNNKEL (reference sequence). This CDR3 comprises 15 residues. CDR3 amino acids: CASSQGGITNEKLFF. CDR3 nucleotides: TGTGCCAGCAGCCAAGGAGGAATCACTAATGAAAAACTGTTTTTT.

The genes are TRBV10-2 and TRBJ2-1; weak D call: TRBD2 (5 bases). V was shortened by 6 bases and J by 1 base, with 16 bases between the two germline ends. Germline V CDR1 and CDR2: WSHSY, SAAADI. CDR3 length equals 16 residues. The CDR3 coding sequence is TGCGCCAGCAGAGGAGGTCGGGAACAATCCTACAATGAGCAGTTCTTC. Residues: CASRGGREQSYNEQFF.

This clone has at least ten counts. The V call is TRBV5-1, the J call TRBJ2-5; 9 nucleotides align to TRBD2. The CDR3 is 16 amino acids. Germline CDR1 and CDR2: SGHRS and YFSETQ. The V segment lost 1 base and the J segment 2 bases; nucleotides outside the gene matches: 6. The CDR3 DNA is TGCGCCAGCAGCTTGATGGGACTAGCCCAACAAGAGACCCAGTACTTC. Residues: CASSLMGLAQQETQYF.

V usage is TRBV7-2 and J usage is TRBJ2-1; 8 nucleotides line up with TRBD2. With 4 bases clipped from V and 9 bases from J, the junction kept 11 bases outside the gene matches. The CDR3 contains 15 residues. CDR1 is SGHTA, CDR2 FQGNSA, per germline. The CDR3 nucleotides are TGTGCCAGCAGCTCACGTGGCGGGGGGTTGGTTGAGCAGTTCTTC. Residues: CASSSRGGGLVEQFF.

This clone came up a few times. The genes are TRBV5-6 and TRBJ1-5; 8 bases are a match to TRBD1. Looked up from germline, CDR1 is SGHDT and CDR2 is YYEEEE. CDR3 length: 16 amino acids. Trimming at V came to 4 bases and at J to 0 bases, leaving 6 bases not matched to a gene. The CDR3 DNA reads as TGTGCCAGCAGCCAACAGGGGGTTTATAGCAATCAGCCCCAGCATTTT. Protein: CASSQQGVYSNQPQHF.

CDR3 DNA: TGTGCCAGCAGTTTATGGGGGGGTCCTTACAATGAGCAGTTCTTC. Protein: CASSLWGGPYNEQFF. The chain uses TRBV27 and TRBJ2-1; 7 bases map to TRBD2. J gave up 4 bases and V 1 base, and 4 bases lay outside the gene matches. The germline V gene has CDR1 MNHEY and CDR2 SMNVEV (reference sequence). The CDR3 totals 15 residues.